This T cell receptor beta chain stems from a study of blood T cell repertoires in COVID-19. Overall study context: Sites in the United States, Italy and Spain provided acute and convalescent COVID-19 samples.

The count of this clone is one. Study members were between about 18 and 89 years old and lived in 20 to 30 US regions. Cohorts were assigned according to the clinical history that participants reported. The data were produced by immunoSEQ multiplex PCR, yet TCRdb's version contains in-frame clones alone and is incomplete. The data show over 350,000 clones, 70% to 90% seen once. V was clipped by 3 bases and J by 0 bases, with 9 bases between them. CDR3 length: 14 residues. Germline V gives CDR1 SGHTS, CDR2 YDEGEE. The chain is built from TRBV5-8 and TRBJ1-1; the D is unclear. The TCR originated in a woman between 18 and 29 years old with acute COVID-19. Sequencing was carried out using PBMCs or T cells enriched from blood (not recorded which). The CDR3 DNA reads TGTGCCAGCAGCTCTTTACTTATGAACACTGAAGCTTTCTTT. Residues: CASSSLLMNTEAFF.